These 26 T cell receptor beta chains share one sample of origin, sequenced in a study of T-cell memory formation after mild COVID-19. TCRdb re-derived calls from the 5' RACE reads in MiXCR, one entry per CDR3 protein. The sample shows 450,000 to 650,000 distinct CDR3 sequences, around 17% of them seen only once. Sequencing used PBMCs or a T cell subset sorted from them (not recorded which). The receptors shown here come from an adult woman who had mild COVID-19 (a few samples of this study predate the infection). Cell type and time point are not known.

The V and J genes are TRBV28 and TRBJ1-4; tentative D call: TRBD1 (5 bases). The CDR3 runs to 14 residues. CDR1 is MDHEN, CDR2 SYDVKM, per germline. V lost 5 bases and J lost 7, with 14 bases in between. The CDR3, as DNA: TGTGCCAGCAGTCACGAGGAGACAGCTGAAAAACTGTTTTTT. The encoded protein is CASSHEETAEKLFF. Full variable domain (outside the CDR3, taken from reference TRBV28 and TRBJ1-4): DVKVTQSSRYLVKRTGEKVFLECVQDMDHENMFWYRQDPGLGLRLIYFSYDVKMKEKGDIPEGYSVSREKKERFSLILESASTNQTSMYLCASSHEETAEKLFFGSGTQLSVL.

CDR3 protein: CASSPYDSNTEAFF. The DNA of the CDR3 is TGCGCCAGCAGCCCCTATGACTCCAACACTGAAGCTTTCTTT. The V and J genes are TRBV4-3 and TRBJ1-1; D remains ambiguous. The CDR3 consists of 14 residues. Trimming removed 4 bases at V and 2 bases at J, with 11 bases between. CDR1 is LGHNA, CDR2 YSLEER, per germline.

V gene TRBV7-2 combines with J gene TRBJ2-3, with a tentative D call TRBD2 (6 bases). Germline CDR1 SGHTA, CDR2 FQGNSA. This CDR3 is built from 18 residues. V was trimmed by 0 bases and J by 1 base, leaving 17 bases between them. CDR3 sequence reads: CASSLAGDGSLGTDTQYF. The DNA for the CDR3 is TGTGCCAGCAGCTTAGCGGGGGACGGGAGCTTGGGCACAGATACGCAGTATTTT. The complete variable domain, with remaining parts taken from reference TRBV7-2 and TRBJ2-3, reads GAGVSQSPSNKVTEKGKDVELRCDPISGHTALYWYRQSLGQGLEFLIYFQGNSAPDKSGLPSDRFSAERTGGSVSTLTIQRTQQEDSAVYLCASSLAGDGSLGTDTQYFGPGTRLTVL.

This clonotype was seen repeatedly, ten times or more. The rearrangement joins TRBV12-3 or TRBV12-4 to TRBJ1-2, with D uncertain. The V and J ends lost 2 bases and 3 bases respectively, with 7 bases between them. CDR3 length equals 13 residues. The CDR3 protein is CASSLLMDYGYTF. The CDR3 DNA reads as TGTGCCAGCAGTTTACTCATGGACTATGGCTACACCTTC.

The sample holds a few counts of this clonotype. The chain links TRBV12-3 or TRBV12-4 to TRBJ1-2, with D perhaps matching TRBD1 (5 bases). The length of the CDR3 is 17 residues. V lost 5 bases and J 4 bases, leaving 23 bases between the germline ends. This chain's CDR3 is CASSPPGPTSGGYGYTF. CDR3 coding DNA: TGTGCCAGCAGTCCGCCGGGACCCACTTCCGGGGGCTATGGCTACACCTTC.

This clonotype appeared a few times. The chain is built from TRBV12-3 or TRBV12-4 and TRBJ2-2, with TRBD2 matching 10 bases. Trimming at V came to 6 bases and at J to 6 bases, leaving 7 bases not matched to a gene. CDR3 length: 15 residues. Written as DNA, the CDR3 is TGTGCCAGCAGGAAGCGGGGGGGCGGACCCGGGGAGCTGTTTTTT. Amino acid sequence: CASRKRGGGPGELFF.

This clonotype was picked up many times. This rearrangement joins TRBV11-2 to TRBJ2-1, with TRBD2 matching 8 bases. Germline V gives CDR1 SGHAT, CDR2 FQNNGV. This CDR3 is built from 14 residues. V shed 0 bases and J 7 bases; nucleotides not matched to a gene: 2. CDR3 coding DNA: TGTGCCAGCAGCTTAGACCGGGGGGGTAATGAGCAGTTCTTC. Translating gives CASSLDRGGNEQFF.

This clonotype was found a few times. This chain joins TRBV15 and TRBJ2-7, with 9 bases identical to TRBD1. V dropped 0 bases and J dropped 1; count of bases not matched to a gene: 1. The CDR3 length is 15 residues. CDR1 and CDR2 from the germline V gene are LNHNV and YYDKDF (reference sequence). CDR3 in DNA: TGTGCCACCAGCAGAGAGGGACAGGGATCCTACGAGCAGTACTTC. It translates to CATSREGQGSYEQYF.

The chain links TRBV10-3 to TRBJ2-7; D is unclear. Germline V gene lookup returns CDR1 ENHRY and CDR2 SYGVKD. The ends were cut back, 6 bases at V and 2 bases at J, with 11 bases in the middle. The CDR3 has 13 residues. The CDR3 nucleotides are TGTGCCATCAGCCCCGCAGAAACCTACGAGCAGTACTTC. The encoded protein is CAISPAETYEQYF.

The chain combines TRBV4-2 with TRBJ2-3; 11 positions match TRBD2. The V gene's germline CDR1 is LGHNA and CDR2 YNFKEQ. This CDR3 spans 16 amino acids. Trimming cost V 1 base and J 1 base; bases outside gene matches: 1. The CDR3 reads CASSQVLAGGTDTQYF. CDR3 sequence (DNA): TGTGCCAGCAGCCAAGTACTAGCGGGGGGCACAGATACGCAGTATTTT.

This clonotype has a handful of counts. J is TRBJ2-5 and V is TRBV9; D gene unclear. There are 14 residues in the CDR3. Per the germline V gene, CDR1 is SGDLS and CDR2 is YYNGEE. V gave up 0 bases and J gave up 2 bases, with 8 bases separating them. This CDR3 reads CASSVGGFQETQYF. CDR3 nucleotides: TGTGCCAGCAGCGTAGGGGGTTTTCAAGAGACCCAGTACTTC.

There are a few counts of this clonotype. The chain uses TRBV5-1 and TRBJ2-5; 9 bases map to TRBD1. The ends lost 3 bases at V and 3 bases at J; junction bases unmatched: 9. This CDR3 is 16 amino acids long. Germline CDR1 reads SGHRS; CDR2 reads YFSETQ. In nucleotides, the CDR3 is TGCGCCAGCAGCTGCCCACAGGGGGCCGAAGAAGAGACCCAGTACTTC. This codes for CASSCPQGAEEETQYF.

The V and J genes are TRBV5-1 and TRBJ2-6; 7 positions match TRBD2. The CDR3 is made up of 15 amino acids. In germline, CDR1 is SGHRS, CDR2 YFSETQ. V lost 9 bases to trimming and J lost 0 bases; unmatched junction nucleotides: 6. The CDR3 DNA reads TGCGCCACCAACTCGGGGGGCTCTGGGGCCAACGTCCTGACTTTC. It translates to CATNSGGSGANVLTF.

V usage is TRBV9 and J usage is TRBJ2-7; no firm D call. V lost 0 bases, J lost 6 bases, and 10 bases lay in between. The CDR3 extends over 13 amino acids. Germline CDR1 reads SGDLS; CDR2 reads YYNGEE. The CDR3 DNA sequence: TGTGCCAGCAGCGTAGTATTGGGATCCGAGCAGTACTTC. The encoded protein is CASSVVLGSEQYF.

The chain recombines TRBV7-8 with TRBJ2-6; 8 nucleotides line up with TRBD1. V was pared by 5 bases and J by 3 bases, with 12 bases of the junction left unmatched. Germline CDR1 reads SGHVS; CDR2 reads FQNEAQ. The CDR3 sequence is 18 residues long. CDR3 amino acids: CASSPVAGGVGGANVLTF. CDR3 in DNA: TGTGCCAGCAGCCCCGTTGCAGGGGGCGTGGGTGGGGCCAACGTCCTGACTTTC.

V usage is TRBV20-1 and J usage is TRBJ2-1; 7 bases map to TRBD1. Germline values: CDR1 DFQATT, CDR2 SNEGSKA (reference sequence). The CDR3 totals 15 residues. Trimming cost V 6 bases and J 3 bases; bases outside gene matches: 11. Here the CDR3 reads CSAPGHGTVYNEQFF. The CDR3 DNA reads TGCAGTGCCCCTGGGCATGGGACAGTCTACAATGAGCAGTTCTTC.

This clonotype has a handful of counts. This chain uses TRBV5-1 with TRBJ1-1; D is uncertain. Germline V gene data show CDR1 as SGHRS and CDR2 as YFSETQ. V was trimmed by 4 bases and J by 4 bases, leaving 11 bases between them. The CDR3 loop spans 13 amino acids. The CDR3 bases are TGCGCCAGCAGCCCCTCACTAGTCACTGAAGCTTTCTTT. Translated, it gives CASSPSLVTEAFF. The variable domain in full, completed from reference TRBV5-1 and TRBJ1-1, reads KAGVTQTPRYLIKTRGQQVTLSCSPISGHRSVSWYQQTPGQGLQFLFEYFSETQRNKGNFPGRFSGRQFSNSRSEMNVSTLELGDSALYLCASSPSLVTEAFFGQGTRLTVV.

CDR3 loop: CASSPPWDGPGNTIYF. CDR3 coding DNA: TGTGCCAGCAGCCCCCCCTGGGACGGCCCTGGAAACACCATATATTTT. This sequence joins TRBV11-2 and TRBJ1-3, with D possibly being TRBD1 (5 bases). This CDR3 has 16 amino acids. V was cut by 5 bases and J by 2 bases, with 16 bases left in between. Per germline, CDR1 SGHAT and CDR2 FQNNGV.

This rearrangement joins TRBV4-1 to TRBJ2-1; the D gene is possibly TRBD2 (5 bases). CDR1 is MGHRA, CDR2 YSYEKL, per germline. The germline V and J ends were trimmed by 0 bases and 7 bases, with 13 bases remaining between them. This CDR3 spans 15 amino acids. CDR3 DNA: TGCGCCAGCAGCCAAGAAGTCATCATAGCGAATGAGCAGTTCTTC. It is translated as CASSQEVIIANEQFF.

The rearrangement uses TRBV6-1 and TRBJ2-3; no firm D call. The germline V gene encodes CDR1 MNHNS and CDR2 SASEGT. With 8 bases removed from V and 2 bases from J, the gap between germline ends came to 20 bases. The CDR3 has 16 residues. CDR3: CASSLRASASTDTQYF. The DNA of the CDR3 is TGTGCCAGCTCCTTAAGGGCCTCGGCCTCCACAGATACGCAGTATTTT.

Ten or more counts support this clonotype. V and J are TRBV6-4 and TRBJ2-3; 12 positions agree with TRBD2. CDR1 MRHNA and CDR2 SNTAGT come from the germline V gene. The CDR3 covers 15 residues. The junction had 3 bases not matched to a gene; V was cut back by 4 bases and J by 4 bases. The CDR3 reads CASSATSGGSDTQYF. CDR3 in DNA: TGTGCCAGCAGTGCGACTAGCGGGGGATCAGATACGCAGTATTTT.

The table lists this clonotype with a few counts. The CDR3 DNA reads as TGTGCCAGCAGTCCTTGGGGGATCGGGGAGACCCAGTACTTC. This encodes CASSPWGIGETQYF. This sequence joins TRBV2 and TRBJ2-5; D assignment may be TRBD1 or TRBD2 (5 bases each). CDR3 size: 14 residues. The V gene's germline CDR1 is SNHLY and CDR2 FYNNEI. Trimming cost V 5 bases and J 5 bases, with 15 bases left between them.

The chain employs TRBV7-2 and TRBJ1-1; TRBD1 might be the D (5 bases). The germline V and J ends were trimmed by 2 bases and 5 bases, with 15 bases remaining between them. Germline V lookup: CDR1 SGHTA, CDR2 FQGNSA. The CDR3 has 15 residues. DNA for the CDR3: TGTGCCAGCAGCTTACGCCCGGGGGGAGGGACTGAAGCTTTCTTT. Its translation: CASSLRPGGGTEAFF. The full variable domain, in which reference TRBV7-2 and TRBJ1-1 provide the parts outside the CDR3, is GAGVSQSPSNKVTEKGKDVELRCDPISGHTALYWYRQSLGQGLEFLIYFQGNSAPDKSGLPSDRFSAERTGGSVSTLTIQRTQQEDSAVYLCASSLRPGGGTEAFFGQGTRLTVV.

This clonotype was counted between two and nine times. The chain recombines TRBV6-2 or TRBV6-3 with TRBJ2-2; D not certain. Trimming cost V 2 bases and J 1 base, with 8 bases left between them. CDR1 MNHEY and CDR2 SVGEGT come from the germline V gene. The CDR3 contains 15 residues. The chain's CDR3 is CASSYAQMNTGELFF. Here the CDR3 DNA reads TGTGCCAGCAGTTACGCGCAGATGAACACCGGGGAGCTGTTTTTT.

The sample holds a few counts of this clonotype. V and J are TRBV5-6 and TRBJ2-5, with D unclear. V shed 7 bases and J shed 5 bases, with 15 bases lying between them. This CDR3 is built from 13 residues. Germline V gives CDR1 SGHDT, CDR2 YYEEEE. This CDR3 reads CASCGGFGETQYF. The DNA for the CDR3 is TGTGCCAGCTGCGGTGGTTTTGGGGAGACCCAGTACTTC.

This clonotype was seen more than once but under ten times. This chain connects TRBV7-8 to TRBJ2-5; perhaps TRBD2 as D (6 bases). This CDR3 comprises 14 residues. From germline, CDR1 is SGHVS and CDR2 FQNEAQ. V was cut by 2 bases and J by 6 bases, with 13 bases left in between. In DNA, the CDR3 is TGTGCCAGCAGCTTATCCGGGACTGACCAGACCCAGTACTTC. Residues: CASSLSGTDQTQYF.